This TCR beta chain was sequenced in a study of T-cell memory formation after mild COVID-19. Study information: There were largely donor-specific TCR clusters. Study-wide findings and caveats: CD4+ clones that contracted lay mainly in CM and EM; CD8+ ones lay in EMRA.

This CDR3 region has 13 residues. V was clipped by 6 bases and J by 5 bases, with 11 bases between them. This clonotype was observed at least ten times. Its antigen is unknown. 5'RACE with constant-segment primers built TCRalpha and TCRbeta cDNA libraries with UMIs. TCRdb re-called the 5' RACE reads through MiXCR, storing one row per CDR3 protein. Among around 340,000 distinct CDR3 sequences, 13% were seen once, and the ten largest hold around a fifth. Source material: PBMCs or a T cell subset sorted from them (not recorded which). The chain employs TRBV12-3 or TRBV12-4 and TRBJ2-4; D possibly corresponds to TRBD1 (6 bases). The receptor was derived from a man between 18 and 35 years old who had mild COVID-19 (a few samples of this study predate the infection). Cell type and time point are not known. The CDR3 region has the DNA TGTGCCAGCAGCCGGGACACAGAAAACATTCAGTACTTC. Residues: CASSRDTENIQYF.